Listed below are T cell receptor beta chains from one sample, sequenced in a study of control samples from healthy donors and cancer patients. Libraries were prepared by immunoSEQ multiplex PCR; TCRdb keeps only in-frame clonotypes and omits some of them. Of some 120,000 clones in the sample, about 94% were seen once. The sample taken for sequencing was blood. The receptor source for this set is a young man in good health. CDR3s include the opening cysteine and the closing phenylalanine or tryptophan. D genes are given only for firm matches. The size of a clone is reported for some rows only, either as once, few or many, or as a class for expanded clones.

d_gene	j_gene	abundance	v_gene	CDR3aa	CDR3nt
NA	TRBJ1-2	NA	TRBV7-9	CASSSVNYGYTF	TGTGCCAGCAGCTCAGTGAACTATGGCTACACCTTC
TRBD1	TRBJ1-2	NA	TRBV5-6	CASRGTGHSGGYTF	TGTGCCAGCAGGGGGACAGGGCACTCCGGGGGCTACACCTTC
NA	TRBJ1-3	NA	TRBV15	CATSRGTGNTIYF	TGTGCCACCAGCAGGGGAACTGGAAACACCATATATTTT
NA	TRBJ2-7	NA	TRBV19	CASSTGDSGYEQYF	TGTGCCAGTAGTACCGGGGACTCTGGTTACGAGCAGTACTTC
NA	TRBJ2-7	NA	TRBV27	CASSLQGNYEQYF	TGTGCCAGCAGTTTACAGGGAAACTACGAGCAGTACTTC
TRBD1	TRBJ2-7	once	TRBV28	CASSLVRGTTEGNEQYF	TGTGCCAGCAGTTTAGTCAGGGGGACCACAGAGGGAAACGAGCAGTACTTC
NA	TRBJ2-2	NA	TRBV5-4	CSWGDTGELFF	TGTTCATGGGGCGACACCGGGGAGCTGTTTTTT
TRBD1	TRBJ2-7	NA	TRBV7-9	CASMDSGQGDYEQYF	TGTGCCAGCATGGATTCGGGACAGGGGGATTACGAGCAGTACTTC
TRBD1	TRBJ2-2	NA	TRBV6-5	CASNRDSTTGELFF	TGTGCCAGCAACCGGGACAGCACCACCGGGGAGCTGTTTTTT
NA	TRBJ2-5	once	TRBV7-8	CASSLLDKTQYF	TGTGCCAGCAGCTTATTAGACAAGACCCAGTACTTC
NA	TRBJ1-6	NA	TRBV6-2/TRBV6-3	CASSSYRDNSPLHF	TGTGCCAGCAGTTCGTACAGGGATAATTCACCCCTCCACTTT
TRBD1	TRBJ2-5	NA	TRBV7-9	CASSLTGGYGVQYF	TGTGCCAGCAGCTTGACAGGGGGCTATGGGGTGCAGTACTTC
NA	TRBJ2-3	NA	TRBV7-3	CASNNDPRDTQYF	TGTGCCAGCAACAACGACCCGCGAGATACGCAGTATTTT
NA	TRBJ2-3	once	TRBV7-3	CASSQGRRGTDTQYF	TGTGCCAGCAGCCAAGGGCGGAGGGGCACAGATACGCAGTATTTT
NA	TRBJ1-5	once	TRBV19	CASSIVKYQPQHF	TGTGCCAGTAGTATAGTGAAGTATCAGCCCCAGCATTTT
TRBD1	TRBJ2-3	NA	TRBV2	CASSPGRGPDTQYF	TGTGCCAGCAGCCCCGGCAGGGGGCCGGATACGCAGTATTTT
TRBD1	TRBJ2-7	NA	TRBV7-2	CASSVGTGILHEQYF	TGTGCCAGCAGCGTGGGGACAGGGATTCTCCACGAGCAGTACTTC
NA	TRBJ1-1	NA	TRBV7-8	CASSLNPRAVGAFF	TGTGCCAGCAGCTTAAATCCTCGCGCAGTGGGGGCTTTCTTT
NA	TRBJ1-6	NA	TRBV30	CAWRGDGKNSPLHF	TGTGCCTGGAGGGGGGACGGGAAGAATTCACCCCTCCACTTT
NA	TRBJ2-5	once	TRBV10-1	CASSPTQYF	TGCGCCAGCAGCCCAACCCAGTACTTC
NA	TRBJ1-3	NA	TRBV12-5	CASGSGQLFGNTIYF	TGTGCTAGTGGGTCAGGTCAGCTGTTTGGAAACACCATATATTTT
NA	TRBJ2-1	NA	TRBV6-4	CASSDSRVLEEGEQFF	TGTGCCAGCAGTGACTCGAGAGTTCTTGAGGAGGGTGAGCAGTTCTTC
TRBD2	TRBJ2-1	once	TRBV10-1	CASSESVSGGLNEQFF	TGCGCCAGCAGTGAGTCCGTTAGCGGGGGTCTCAATGAGCAGTTCTTC
NA	TRBJ2-7	NA	TRBV28	CASRDSRLTYEQYF	TGTGCCAGCAGGGACTCGCGACTAACTTACGAGCAGTACTTC
NA	TRBJ2-1	NA	TRBV11-1	CASSPTDNEQFF	TGTGCCAGCAGCCCGACGGATAATGAGCAGTTCTTC
TRBD2	TRBJ2-1	NA	TRBV7-9	CASSSKTSGNYNEQFF	TGTGCCAGCAGCTCGAAGACTAGCGGGAACTACAATGAGCAGTTCTTC
NA	TRBJ1-2	NA	TRBV4-3	CASSQGGGGYGYTF	TGCGCCAGCAGCCAAGGGGGGGGAGGCTATGGCTACACCTTC
TRBD2	TRBJ2-1	NA	TRBV3-1/TRBV3-2	CASHPGEGREEQFF	TGTGCCAGCCACCCGGGGGAGGGGAGAGAGGAGCAGTTCTTC
NA	TRBJ1-1	NA	TRBV28	CASSLTGGEETEAFF	TGTGCCAGCAGTTTAACTGGGGGCGAAGAGACTGAAGCTTTCTTT
NA	TRBJ2-2	NA	TRBV12-3/TRBV12-4	CASSYVAAGELFF	TGTGCCAGCAGTTACGTGGCGGCCGGGGAGCTGTTTTTT
NA	TRBJ2-2	NA	TRBV7-2	CASSPPGQKGTGELFF	TGTGCCAGCAGCCCGCCGGGCCAGAAAGGTACCGGGGAGCTGTTTTTT
NA	TRBJ1-1	NA	TRBV30	CAWSDAGDTEAFF	TGTGCCTGGAGTGACGCGGGGGACACTGAAGCTTTCTTT
NA	TRBJ2-7	NA	TRBV7-8	CASSPTGSYEQYF	TGTGCCAGCAGTCCGACGGGTTCCTACGAGCAGTACTTC
TRBD1	TRBJ2-7	NA	TRBV6-5	CASSLSRDSYEQYF	TGTGCCAGCAGTTTGTCCCGGGACAGCTACGAGCAGTACTTC
TRBD1	TRBJ1-2	NA	TRBV27	CASSPDRVNGYTF	TGTGCCAGCAGCCCAGACAGGGTAAACGGCTACACCTTC
TRBD2	TRBJ2-1	NA	TRBV7-3	CASSLTGLAGGPGNEQFF	TGTGCCAGCAGCTTAACAGGACTAGCGGGGGGGCCGGGCAATGAGCAGTTCTTC
NA	TRBJ1-1	NA	TRBV28	CASSPPTGRNTEAFF	TGTGCCAGCAGTCCCCCGACAGGTAGGAACACTGAAGCTTTCTTT
NA	TRBJ1-1	NA	TRBV4-3	CASSQDRRGFEAFF	TGCGCCAGCAGCCAAGATCGTCGAGGGTTCGAAGCTTTCTTT
NA	TRBJ2-5	NA	TRBV13	CASSLIGGGGETQYF	TGTGCCAGCAGCTTAATAGGAGGGGGTGGAGAGACCCAGTACTTC
NA	TRBJ2-5	NA	TRBV7-3	CASSLGGRETQYF	TGTGCCAGCAGCTTAGGGGGAAGGGAGACCCAGTACTTC
NA	TRBJ1-4	NA	TRBV5-1	CASSLGRGNEKLFF	TGCGCCAGCAGCTTGGGGCGGGGGAATGAAAAACTGTTTTTT
NA	TRBJ2-2	NA	TRBV5-1	CASSWPTTGELFF	TGCGCCAGCAGCTGGCCAACCACCGGGGAGCTGTTTTTT
NA	TRBJ1-1	NA	TRBV5-6	CASSSVAGGYTEAFF	TGTGCCAGCAGCTCGGTGGCTGGGGGTTACACTGAAGCTTTCTTT
NA	TRBJ1-6	NA	TRBV6-5	CASSSGPYNSPLHF	TGTGCCAGCAGTAGCGGTCCCTATAATTCACCCCTCCACTTT
NA	TRBJ2-5	once	TRBV5-1	CASSLTPTGKTQYF	TGCGCCAGCAGTTTGACACCGACCGGAAAGACCCAGTACTTC
NA	TRBJ2-3	NA	TRBV5-6	CASSLGSGQSTDTQYF	TGTGCCAGCAGCTTGGGGTCCGGGCAGAGCACAGATACGCAGTATTTT
NA	TRBJ1-5	NA	TRBV5-4	CASSPGGEGPQHF	TGTGCCAGCAGCCCTGGGGGGGAGGGGCCCCAGCATTTT
TRBD1	TRBJ1-4	NA	TRBV19	CASSTGGQGDEKLFF	TGTGCCAGTAGTACGGGAGGACAGGGGGATGAAAAACTGTTTTTT
NA	TRBJ1-2	NA	TRBV4-1	CASSPQANYGYTF	TGCGCCAGCAGCCCTCAGGCAAACTATGGCTACACCTTC
NA	TRBJ1-2	NA	TRBV5-4	CASSLGYGYTF	TGTGCCAGCAGCTTGGGTTATGGCTACACCTTC